The 19 T cell receptor beta chains reported below all come from one sample, sequenced in a study of blood T cell repertoires in COVID-19. Libraries were prepared by immunoSEQ multiplex PCR; TCRdb keeps only in-frame clonotypes and omits some of them. The sample carries about 140,000 clones, roughly 87% recorded once. Sequenced sample: peripheral blood. The origin of the receptors is a woman in her fifties or sixties with acute or convalescent COVID-19.

The rearrangement joins TRBV19 to TRBJ1-5; tentatively, D is TRBD1 (6 bases). V was trimmed by 4 bases and J by 7 bases, leaving 11 bases between them. CDR3 length equals 13 residues. Germline CDR1 and CDR2: LNHDA and SQIVND (reference sequence). The CDR3 region is CASSTGVRQPQHF. In DNA, the CDR3 is TGTGCCAGTAGTACAGGGGTTAGACAGCCCCAGCATTTT. The full variable domain, with the rest looked up from reference TRBV19 and TRBJ1-5, is DGGITQSPKYLFRKEGQNVTLSCEQNLNHDAMYWYRQDPGQGLRLIYYSQIVNDFQKGDIAEGYSVSREKKESFPLTVTSAQKNPTAFYLCASSTGVRQPQHFGDGTRLSIL.

This clone was picked up a small number of times. The chain recombines TRBV5-6 with TRBJ2-3; the D is unclear. There are 14 residues in the CDR3. Trimming shortened V by 2 bases and J by 0 bases, and 7 bases separated the two germline ends. Germline V lookup: CDR1 SGHDT, CDR2 YYEEEE. CDR3 residues: CASSFQASTDTQYF. DNA for the CDR3: TGTGCCAGCAGCTTTCAGGCTAGCACAGATACGCAGTATTTT.

The V and J genes are TRBV10-3 and TRBJ2-7, with 7 bases identical to TRBD1. Germline V gene data show CDR1 as ENHRY and CDR2 as SYGVKD. V was pared by 0 bases and J by 1 base, with 6 bases of the junction left unmatched. The CDR3 contains 16 residues. In DNA, the CDR3 is TGTGCCATCAGTGAGTCCTTCCCGGGACAGTCCTACGAGCAGTACTTC. Residues: CAISESFPGQSYEQYF.

The V gene is TRBV7-9, the J gene TRBJ2-3, with 8 bases fitting TRBD1. The CDR3 loop spans 16 amino acids. Trimming took 6 bases from V and 2 from J; bases not matched to a gene: 10. Germline CDR1 SEHNR, CDR2 FQNEAQ (reference sequence). The CDR3 DNA reads as TGTGCCAGCAGGGCTACAGGGGGAATGTTCACAGATACGCAGTATTTT. It codes for CASRATGGMFTDTQYF.

The rearrangement joins TRBV18 to TRBJ2-5; TRBD1 matches 9 bases. The CDR3 spans 16 residues. V was pared by 4 bases and J by 5 bases, with 11 bases of the junction left unmatched. Germline V CDR1 and CDR2: KGHSH, LQKENI. The CDR3: CASSLPGQGRGETQYF. CDR3 sequence (DNA): TGTGCCAGCTCACTTCCGGGACAGGGACGTGGGGAGACCCAGTACTTC.

V is TRBV27 and J is TRBJ1-1, with D perhaps matching TRBD1 (6 bases). The germline V gene has CDR1 MNHEY and CDR2 SMNVEV (reference sequence). Trimming stripped 2 bases from V and 9 bases from J, with 13 bases between. The CDR3 loop spans 13 amino acids. The CDR3 nucleotides read TGTGCCAGCAGTTTAGACAGGACGGTCCAAGCTTTCTTT. It codes for CASSLDRTVQAFF.

This sequence joins TRBV28 and TRBJ2-5, with D perhaps matching TRBD2 (5 bases). The V gene's germline CDR1 is MDHEN and CDR2 SYDVKM. This CDR3 has 13 amino acids. V shed 4 bases and J shed 4 bases, with 10 bases lying between them. The CDR3 here is CASSSGGIETQYF. CDR3 sequence (DNA): TGTGCCAGCAGTTCAGGAGGTATAGAGACCCAGTACTTC. Filled out from reference TRBV28 and TRBJ2-5, the complete variable domain reads DVKVTQSSRYLVKRTGEKVFLECVQDMDHENMFWYRQDPGLGLRLIYFSYDVKMKEKGDIPEGYSVSREKKERFSLILESASTNQTSMYLCASSSGGIETQYFGPGTRLLVL.

The gene calls are TRBV24-1 and TRBJ2-7, with D possibly matching TRBD1 (5 bases). The germline V gene has CDR1 KGHDR and CDR2 SFDVKD. Trimming shortened V by 3 bases and J by 4 bases, and 6 bases separated the two germline ends. This CDR3 region has 12 residues. This CDR3 reads CATSDPGYEQYF. The CDR3 DNA reads as TGTGCCACCAGTGATCCAGGGTACGAGCAGTACTTC.

A single count supports this clone. The genes are TRBV18 and TRBJ1-1; D gene ambiguous. Deletions cut 2 bases from V and 1 base from J, with 5 bases between. The CDR3 contains 13 residues. CDR1 is KGHSH and CDR2 is LQKENI in the germline V gene. Here the CDR3 DNA reads TGTGCCAGCTCACCAATCGGGAACACTGAAGCTTTCTTT. It codes for CASSPIGNTEAFF.

This clone was counted once. V and J are TRBV30 and TRBJ1-2; the D gene is possibly TRBD1 (6 bases). Trimming cost V 0 bases and J 9 bases, with 17 bases left between them. Germline CDR1 reads GTSNPN; CDR2 reads SVGIG (reference sequence). CDR3 size: 14 residues. In DNA, the CDR3 is TGTGCCTGGAGTGTCTCCACAGGGCTAAGGCGCTACACCTTC. It specifies CAWSVSTGLRRYTF.

This sequence joins TRBV5-6 and TRBJ1-2; TRBD1 aligns across 7 bases. Trimming took 0 bases from V and 4 from J; bases not matched to a gene: 3. The CDR3 consists of 14 residues. Germline V lookup: CDR1 SGHDT, CDR2 YYEEEE. CDR3 region: CASSLGDRIYGYTF. In DNA form, the CDR3 reads TGTGCCAGCAGCTTGGGGGACAGAATCTATGGCTACACCTTC.

The count of this clone is one. The chain joins TRBV5-1 to TRBJ2-7, with 13 bases lining up with TRBD2. V shed 4 bases, J shed 6 bases, and the junction held 4 bases outside the gene matches. This CDR3 is built from 14 residues. Germline V gene data show CDR1 as SGHRS and CDR2 as YFSETQ. The CDR3 here is CASSLGLAGVEQYF. The CDR3 region has the DNA TGCGCCAGCAGCCTTGGACTAGCGGGGGTCGAGCAGTACTTC.

The V and J genes are TRBV28 and TRBJ1-4; D gene ambiguous. This CDR3 is built from 16 residues. Per germline, CDR1 MDHEN and CDR2 SYDVKM. Deletions cut 5 bases from V and 0 bases from J, with 13 bases between. The CDR3 nucleotides read TGTGCCAGCAGTCATGCGGGGAGTTCAACTAATGAAAAACTGTTTTTT. Its translation: CASSHAGSSTNEKLFF.

The chain is built from TRBV7-6 and TRBJ2-1, with a weak D call TRBD2 (6 bases). CDR1 is SGHVS, CDR2 FNYEAQ, per germline. V gave up 4 bases and J gave up 0 bases, with 13 bases separating them. The CDR3 is 16 residues long. The CDR3 DNA sequence: TGTGCCAGCAGCTCCTATAGCGGCAGCTCCTACAATGAGCAGTTCTTC. Its translation: CASSSYSGSSYNEQFF. The full variable domain, its missing parts supplied by reference TRBV7-6 and TRBJ2-1, is GAGVSQSPRYKVTKRGQDVALRCDPISGHVSLYWYRQALGQGPEFLTYFNYEAQQDKSGLPNDRFSAERPEGSISTLTIQRTEQRDSAMYRCASSSYSGSSYNEQFFGPGTRLTVL.

V usage is TRBV27 and J usage is TRBJ2-1, with a possible D match to TRBD1 (6 bases). The CDR3 has 13 amino acids. Germline lookup yields CDR1 MNHEY and CDR2 SMNVEV (reference sequence). V lost 4 bases and J lost 5, with 9 bases in between. CDR3 in amino acids: CASSWKGDNEQFF. CDR3 in DNA: TGTGCCAGCAGTTGGAAGGGGGACAATGAGCAGTTCTTC.

The chain links TRBV7-2 to TRBJ2-3, with TRBD2 matching over 7 bases. Germline V CDR1 and CDR2: SGHTA, FQGNSA. J was trimmed by 0 bases and V by 5 bases; bases with no gene match: 5. This CDR3 is built from 15 residues. The CDR3 DNA reads as TGTGCCAGCAGCAGGGGAGCGGGGAGCACAGATACGCAGTATTTT. Amino acids: CASSRGAGSTDTQYF.

The CDR3 loop is CSASSGGAGVYEQFF. CDR3 in DNA: TGCAGTGCTAGTAGCGGGGGGGCTGGGGTCTATGAGCAGTTCTTC. The chain couples TRBV20-1 to TRBJ2-1; 11 bases are a match to TRBD2. The CDR3 totals 15 residues. The V gene end was trimmed by 3 bases and the J gene end by 8 bases; junction bases not matched to a gene: 9. Germline values: CDR1 DFQATT, CDR2 SNEGSKA (reference sequence).

The gene calls are TRBV30 and TRBJ1-5, with a weak D call TRBD1 (5 bases). V lost 1 base, J lost 5 bases, and 6 bases lay in between. Per the germline V gene, CDR1 is GTSNPN and CDR2 is SVGIG (reference sequence). The CDR3 extends over 12 amino acids. Written as DNA, the CDR3 is TGTGCCTGGAGTGCAGGGCATCAGCCCCAGCATTTT. It codes for CAWSAGHQPQHF.

The gene calls are TRBV2 and TRBJ2-1, with 10 bases lining up with TRBD2. Losses at the gene ends were 8 bases for V and 8 bases for J; bases not matched to a gene: 12. Germline V gene data show CDR1 as SNHLY and CDR2 as FYNNEI. The CDR3 runs 15 residues. The CDR3 loop reads CASSRPSGGGHEQFF. The CDR3 coding sequence is TGTGCCAGCTCCCGCCCCAGCGGGGGGGGGCATGAGCAGTTCTTC.